The 21 T cell receptor beta chains given below trace back to one sample, sequenced in a study of vaccination effects on CD4 cells after COVID-19. Their target antigens are unknown. Antigen-specific CD4+ T cells were expanded (with viral peptide pools) by the ViraFEST assay ahead of sequencing. Having been cultured for around ten days, the cells underwent CD4+ T cell isolation. Between March and December 2020, the person had a SARS-CoV-2 infection that PCR confirmed. Participants were given two doses of BNT162b2 or mRNA-1273 vaccine. The repertoire was sequenced with immunoSEQ multiplex PCR; TCRdb's copy has only in-frame clones and lacks some. The table shows about 17,000 clones, with under 85% occurring only once. This sample comprised CD4+ T cells from PBMCs cultured with SARS-CoV-2 spike peptides, obtained after COVID-19 vaccination. These receptors were taken from a human donor who had a prior SARS-CoV-2 infection.

The V and J genes are TRBV5-1 and TRBJ2-3; 7 bases align to TRBD2. The CDR3 runs to 15 residues. Germline values: CDR1 SGHRS, CDR2 YFSETQ. V was pared by 4 bases and J by 3 bases, with 8 bases of the junction left unmatched. In DNA form, the CDR3 reads TGCGCCAGCAGCCCCCTGGGGGGGTGGACAGATACGCAGTATTTT. Its translation: CASSPLGGWTDTQYF.

This chain connects TRBV9 to TRBJ2-3; 7 bases are shared with TRBD2. V shed 2 bases, J shed 1 base, and the junction held 4 bases outside the gene matches. The CDR3 loop spans 15 amino acids. Germline loops: CDR1 SGDLS, CDR2 YYNGEE. CDR3 nucleotides: TGTGCCAGCAGCGTGCGGGGAGGGGGCACAGATACGCAGTATTTT. Translating gives CASSVRGGGTDTQYF.

The J gene is TRBJ2-7, the V gene TRBV4-2; 9 nucleotides align to TRBD1. The V segment lost 3 bases and the J segment 5 bases; nucleotides outside the gene matches: 8. Per germline, CDR1 LGHNA and CDR2 YNFKEQ. This CDR3 contains 15 residues. CDR3 sequence (DNA): TGTGCCAGCAGCCAGACCCCGGGACAGGGTCACGAGCAGTACTTC. Protein product: CASSQTPGQGHEQYF.

This chain uses TRBV5-4 with TRBJ1-4; D might be TRBD1 (5 bases). This CDR3 is 14 amino acids long. Per the germline V gene, CDR1 is SGHNT and CDR2 is YYREEE (reference sequence). The V gene lost 6 bases and the J gene lost 8 bases, with 17 bases spanning the gap. The CDR3 nucleotides are TGTGCCAGCACCAATTGGGGGAGAGGGGAAAAACTGTTTTTT. This gives the protein CASTNWGRGEKLFF.

This chain connects TRBV10-2 to TRBJ2-2; D is undetermined. V was clipped by 6 bases and J by 8 bases, with 13 bases between them. The CDR3 loop spans 13 amino acids. CDR1 and CDR2 from the germline V gene are WSHSY and SAAADI. The CDR3 loop is CASRANFEGELFF. The CDR3 DNA sequence: TGCGCCAGCAGGGCCAACTTTGAGGGGGAGCTGTTTTTT.

V gene TRBV9 combines with J gene TRBJ1-6; 8 nucleotides line up with TRBD1. The CDR3 covers 15 residues. V gave up 2 bases and J gave up 7 bases; unmatched junction bases: 5. Germline loops: CDR1 SGDLS, CDR2 YYNGEE. CDR3 in DNA: TGTGCCAGCAGCGTCGGACAGGGAGGCAATTCACCCCTCCACTTT. Its translation: CASSVGQGGNSPLHF. The whole variable domain, remainder taken from reference TRBV9 and TRBJ1-6, is DSGVTQTPKHLITATGQRVTLRCSPRSGDLSVYWYQQSLDQGLQFLIQYYNGEERAKGNILERFSAQQFPDLHSELNLSSLELGDSALYFCASSVGQGGNSPLHFGNGTRLTVT.

The chain employs TRBV7-3 and TRBJ2-3, with TRBD2 matching over 8 bases. The V gene end was trimmed by 3 bases and the J gene end by 2 bases; junction bases not matched to a gene: 4. The CDR3 is made up of 15 amino acids. Germline V CDR1 and CDR2: SGHTA, FQGTGA. CDR3 sequence: CASSFGGVYTDTQYF. In nucleotides, the CDR3 is TGTGCCAGCAGCTTCGGGGGGGTATACACAGATACGCAGTATTTT.

This clone came up once. This CDR3 reads CASSQVDRGNTEAFF. Here the CDR3 DNA reads TGTGCCAGCAGCCAAGTCGACAGGGGCAACACTGAAGCTTTCTTT. The J gene is TRBJ1-1, the V gene TRBV4-2; 8 bases align to TRBD1. The germline V gene has CDR1 LGHNA and CDR2 YNFKEQ. The ends lost 1 base at V and 2 bases at J; junction bases unmatched: 3. The CDR3 covers 15 residues.

The gene calls are TRBV5-1 and TRBJ1-4; no reliable D call. Per germline, CDR1 SGHRS and CDR2 YFSETQ. V shed 3 bases and J shed 7 bases, with 10 bases lying between them. The length of the CDR3 is 13 residues. Written as DNA, the CDR3 is TGCGCCAGCAGCTGGACGACCGGTGAAAAACTGTTTTTT. Translation gives CASSWTTGEKLFF.

V and J are TRBV18 and TRBJ2-1, with D possibly being TRBD2 (7 bases). This CDR3 comprises 14 residues. From germline, CDR1 is KGHSH and CDR2 LQKENI. Trimming shortened V by 3 bases and J by 7 bases, and 13 bases separated the two germline ends. For the CDR3, the DNA is TGTGCCAGCTCACCGGGGGGGGCCGGAAATGAGCAGTTCTTC. As protein: CASSPGGAGNEQFF.

The gene calls are TRBV18 and TRBJ1-5; no definite D call. The length of the CDR3 is 16 residues. V was pared by 3 bases and J by 6 bases, with 18 bases between. Per the germline V gene, CDR1 is KGHSH and CDR2 is LQKENI. As DNA, the CDR3 is TGTGCCAGCTCACCCTTCAGCGGAGGGCCCCCTCAGCCCCAGCATTTT. Its translation: CASSPFSGGPPQPQHF.

In DNA, the CDR3 is TGTGCCAGCAGCCAAGGGGTTCGGGCCTACTCCTACGAGCAGTACTTC. It translates to CASSQGVRAYSYEQYF. V usage is TRBV4-2 and J usage is TRBJ2-7; D uncertain. The germline CDR1 and CDR2 sequences are LGHNA and YNFKEQ. The CDR3 is 16 residues long. The ends were cut back, 1 base at V and 0 bases at J, with 13 bases in the middle.

The rearrangement joins TRBV11-2 to TRBJ1-1; D unclear. CDR3 length equals 14 residues. Germline CDR1 SGHAT, CDR2 FQNNGV. Trimming took 0 bases from V and 6 from J, leaving 11 bases between them. The CDR3 is CASSLDVREAEAFF. For the CDR3, the DNA is TGTGCCAGCAGCTTAGATGTCCGGGAGGCTGAAGCTTTCTTT.

The V call is TRBV7-2, the J call TRBJ1-2, with TRBD1 matching 7 bases. The CDR3 extends over 14 amino acids. Germline loops: CDR1 SGHTA, CDR2 FQGNSA. The trim removed 5 bases at V and 5 bases at J, leaving 8 bases unmatched. DNA of the CDR3: TGTGCCAGCAGCCCACAGACAGGGAGTTATGGCTACACCTTC. As protein: CASSPQTGSYGYTF.

The CDR3 loop is CASGRNGYGYTF. CDR3 DNA sequence: TGTGCCAGCGGACGGAACGGCTATGGCTACACCTTC. The chain links TRBV6-6 to TRBJ1-2, with unresolved D. V was pared by 8 bases and J by 4 bases, with 11 bases between. The germline V gene has CDR1 MNHNY and CDR2 SVGAGI (reference sequence). This CDR3 is built from 12 residues.

The gene calls are TRBV3-1 (or the pseudogene TRBV3-2) and TRBJ2-7, with D unclear. The germline V and J ends were trimmed by 4 bases and 7 bases, with 14 bases remaining between them. Germline CDR1 LGHDT, CDR2 YNNKEL (reference sequence). The CDR3 is 13 residues long. This chain's CDR3 is CASSPLSPPEQYF. CDR3 DNA: TGTGCCAGCAGCCCTCTTTCTCCCCCTGAGCAGTACTTC.

The V and J genes are TRBV7-9 and TRBJ1-4; possible D gene TRBD1, 6 bases. The V end was cut by 5 bases, the J end by 2 bases, with 12 bases between. CDR3 size: 15 residues. CDR1 is SEHNR, CDR2 FQNEAQ, per germline (reference sequence). CDR3 amino acids: CASSPQGGTNEKLFF. The CDR3 DNA is TGTGCCAGCAGCCCACAGGGAGGCACTAATGAAAAACTGTTTTTT.

This clone was counted only a few times. The V gene is TRBV5-1, the J gene TRBJ1-3; D remains ambiguous. This CDR3 comprises 14 residues. The V end lost 0 bases, the J end lost 2 bases, and 6 bases lay between the germline ends. In germline, CDR1 is SGHRS, CDR2 YFSETQ. The CDR3 loop reads CASSLGRPGNTIYF. CDR3 DNA: TGCGCCAGCAGCTTGGGCAGACCTGGAAACACCATATATTTT.

The J gene is TRBJ2-7, the V gene TRBV10-3, with D possibly TRBD1 on 6 matching bases. V was pared by 6 bases and J by 2 bases, with 20 bases between. The CDR3 consists of 16 residues. The V gene's germline CDR1 is ENHRY and CDR2 SYGVKD. CDR3 in amino acids: CAISEDATGSAYEQYF. The CDR3 DNA sequence: TGTGCCATCAGCGAGGACGCCACAGGGTCGGCCTACGAGCAGTACTTC.

This chain connects TRBV7-2 to TRBJ1-1; no clear D gene. Trimming pared 2 bases from V and 3 bases from J, leaving 13 bases between. CDR1 SGHTA and CDR2 FQGNSA come from the germline V gene. The CDR3 loop spans 15 amino acids. The CDR3 DNA follows: TGTGCCAGCAGCTTATATGGGGTAAGGGACACTGAAGCTTTCTTT. Encoded protein: CASSLYGVRDTEAFF.

CDR3 nucleotides: TGTGCCAGCAGCCAAGGTCCCAACACGGACACTGAAGCTTTCTTT. This gives the protein CASSQGPNTDTEAFF. The chain links TRBV14 to TRBJ1-1; D not resolved. The V gene's germline CDR1 is SGHDN and CDR2 FVKESK. The CDR3 loop spans 15 amino acids. Trimming left V 1 base short and J 3 bases short, with 12 bases between. Supplemented by reference TRBV14 and TRBJ1-1, the full variable domain reads EAGVTQFPSHSVIEKGQTVTLRCDPISGHDNLYWYRRVMGKEIKFLLHFVKESKQDESGMPNNRFLAERTGGTYSTLKVQPAELEDSGVYFCASSQGPNTDTEAFFGQGTRLTVV.